What follows are 30 T cell receptor beta chains derived from one specimen sequenced in a study of regulatory T cells in long-lasting Graves disease. Time point meaning: newly diagnosed GD, antithyroid drugs for less than 3 months. The authors made the TCR library using RNA they extracted from PBMCs. Building the TCR beta libraries relied on iRepertoire HTBI primers, and CDR3 regions underwent Arm-PCR. TCRdb re-called the multiplex PCR reads through MiXCR, storing one row per CDR3 protein. The table has about 530,000 distinct CDR3 sequences, about 16% seen once. This same sample was also part of a study on T cells in Graves' hyperthyroidism and ophthalmopathy.

Sample: peripheral blood mononuclear cells (PBMCs), taken at new diagnosis, from a patient treated with antithyroid drugs. The receptor set was obtained from a middle-aged woman with Graves disease.

This clonotype was recorded at least ten times. The rearrangement joins TRBV7-2 to TRBJ2-7, with D tentatively TRBD1 (6 bases). The CDR3 covers 15 residues. From germline, CDR1 is SGHTA and CDR2 FQGNSA. V lost 5 bases, J lost 2 bases, and 16 bases lay in between. The CDR3 bases are TGTGCCAGCAGCGCCGACAGGACGGCGGCCTACGAGCAGTACTTC. Translation gives CASSADRTAAYEQYF.

V is TRBV20-1 and J is TRBJ1-1; D gene uncertain. CDR1 is DFQATT and CDR2 is SNEGSKA in the germline V gene (reference sequence). This CDR3 comprises 11 residues. Between the trimmed V and J ends, which lost 2 bases and 8 bases, there was a span of 9 bases. CDR3 residues: CSARYRTEAFF. The CDR3 DNA sequence: TGCAGTGCTAGATATCGCACAGAAGCTTTCTTT.

This clonotype was detected ten times or more. This chain joins TRBV5-6 and TRBJ2-1; no reliable D call. Trimming left V 0 bases short and J 8 bases short, with 6 bases between. The CDR3 extends over 12 amino acids. Per germline, CDR1 SGHDT and CDR2 YYEEEE. The CDR3 DNA sequence: TGTGCCAGCAGCTTGGCAGAGTATGAGCAGTTCTTC. Encoded protein: CASSLAEYEQFF.

This chain uses TRBV6-1 with TRBJ1-2; 8 bases map to TRBD1. CDR1 is MNHNS and CDR2 is SASEGT in the germline V gene. The CDR3 is 14 amino acids. V lost 7 bases and J lost 4; bases outside the gene matches: 8. The CDR3 bases are TGTGCCAGCAATCCAGGGGGCAGCTTCTATGGCTACACCTTC. Translation: CASNPGGSFYGYTF.

The table lists this clonotype with many counts. The genes are TRBV12-3 or TRBV12-4 and TRBJ1-1; 7 bases are shared with TRBD1. The CDR3 is 15 residues long. V trimming: 5 bases; J trimming: 5 bases; junction bases outside the gene matches: 11. The chain's CDR3 is CASSPLQGRRTEAFF. CDR3 DNA sequence: TGTGCCAGCAGTCCCCTACAGGGGAGGAGGACTGAAGCTTTCTTT.

The rearrangement uses TRBV20-1 and TRBJ1-1; no definite D call. This CDR3 comprises 15 residues. Germline-derived CDR1 and CDR2 are DFQATT and SNEGSKA (reference sequence). Between the trimmed V and J ends, which lost 0 bases and 1 base, there was a span of 12 bases. CDR3 protein: CSARDPTEQNTEAFF. The CDR3 DNA is TGCAGTGCTAGAGATCCCACAGAGCAGAACACTGAAGCTTTCTTT.

This clonotype was seen ten or more times. CDR3 region: CASSPKPTGSGTGELFF. DNA for the CDR3: TGTGCCAGCAGCCCGAAACCGACAGGGTCTGGTACCGGGGAGCTGTTTTTT. The rearrangement uses TRBV7-8 and TRBJ2-2; 7 bases agree with TRBD1. The V gene's germline CDR1 is SGHVS and CDR2 FQNEAQ. The CDR3 sequence is 17 residues long. V trimming: 5 bases; J trimming: 5 bases; junction bases outside the gene matches: 14.

This clonotype occurred many times. This chain links TRBV10-3 with TRBJ1-5; D unresolved. Trimming cost V 11 bases and J 2 bases, with 16 bases left between them. This CDR3 region has 14 residues. CDR1 and CDR2 (germline): ENHRY, SYGVKD. The CDR3 coding sequence is TGTGCCGTAGGAAGGGAGGACGGCAATCAGCCCCAGCATTTT. It encodes CAVGREDGNQPQHF.

The chain links TRBV7-6 to TRBJ2-1, with D uncertain. V gave up 4 bases and J gave up 1 base, with 11 bases separating them. Germline V gene lookup returns CDR1 SGHVS and CDR2 FNYEAQ. The CDR3 is made up of 15 amino acids. CDR3 nucleotide sequence: TGTGCCAGCAGCTCCGAACGGGCTTCCTACAATGAGCAGTTCTTC. This translates into CASSSERASYNEQFF. The full variable domain, completed using reference TRBV7-6 and TRBJ2-1, is GAGVSQSPRYKVTKRGQDVALRCDPISGHVSLYWYRQALGQGPEFLTYFNYEAQQDKSGLPNDRFSAERPEGSISTLTIQRTEQRDSAMYRCASSSERASYNEQFFGPGTRLTVL.

The chain uses TRBV5-8 and TRBJ1-2; D not certain. The V end lost 1 base, the J end lost 4 bases, and 8 bases lay between the germline ends. The CDR3 consists of 13 residues. Germline V CDR1 and CDR2: SGHTS, YDEGEE. The DNA of the CDR3 is TGTGCCAGCAGCTTGAACCAGGTCTATGGCTACACCTTC. It encodes CASSLNQVYGYTF.

This chain uses TRBV30 with TRBJ2-1; 7 bases match TRBD2. With 6 bases clipped from V and 1 base from J, the junction kept 9 bases outside the gene matches. The CDR3 consists of 15 residues. Germline lookup yields CDR1 GTSNPN and CDR2 SVGIG (reference sequence). The CDR3 reads CACHQRGGSYNEQFF. DNA for the CDR3: TGTGCCTGCCATCAGCGGGGAGGATCCTACAATGAGCAGTTCTTC.

This clonotype was counted at least ten times. The V and J genes are TRBV2 and TRBJ1-1, with a tentative D call TRBD1 (5 bases). Germline CDR1 SNHLY, CDR2 FYNNEI. This CDR3 region has 14 residues. The V end lost 7 bases, the J end lost 4 bases, and 16 bases lay between the germline ends. CDR3 region: CASTQSQGGTEAFF. The CDR3 DNA is TGTGCCAGCACCCAATCGCAGGGCGGCACTGAAGCTTTCTTT.

This clonotype was seen many times. The chain joins TRBV2 to TRBJ1-5; D is unresolved. CDR3 length equals 17 residues. In germline, CDR1 is SNHLY, CDR2 FYNNEI. Trimming removed 3 bases at V and 0 bases at J, with 15 bases between. For the CDR3, the DNA is TGTGCCAGCAGTGAGAGTACGCCAGTCTATAGCAATCAGCCCCAGCATTTT. Protein product: CASSESTPVYSNQPQHF.

Many counts were recorded for this clonotype. The V call is TRBV6-1, the J call TRBJ1-5, with D possibly matching TRBD1 (6 bases). The CDR3 is 15 amino acids. The V and J ends lost 6 bases and 5 bases respectively, with 17 bases between them. Germline V CDR1 and CDR2: MNHNS, SASEGT. This CDR3 reads CASRGRRDMDQPQHF. The CDR3 nucleotides are TGTGCCAGCAGGGGTCGCCGGGACATGGATCAGCCCCAGCATTTT.

This clonotype was detected a few times. The rearrangement uses TRBV20-1 and TRBJ2-7, with TRBD2 matching over 8 bases. There are 15 residues in the CDR3. CDR1 and CDR2 from the germline V gene are DFQATT and SNEGSKA (reference sequence). The V gene end was trimmed by 3 bases and the J gene end by 0 bases; junction bases not matched to a gene: 7. As DNA, the CDR3 is TGCAGTGCTAGGGGCATGGCGGGGGGCTCCTACGAGCAGTACTTC. Its protein product is CSARGMAGGSYEQYF.

This clonotype was seen a handful of times. CDR3 in DNA: TGTGCCAGCAGCTTAAGGGCTAGCGGCTACAATGAGCAGTTCTTC. Translating it yields CASSLRASGYNEQFF. The V and J genes are TRBV7-2 and TRBJ2-1, with TRBD2 matching over 7 bases. The CDR3 sequence is 15 residues long. From germline, CDR1 is SGHTA and CDR2 FQGNSA. V gave up 2 bases and J gave up 3 bases; unmatched junction bases: 4.

Regarding this clonotype: Possible read error: a much larger clone is one base away. The genes are TRBV24-1 and TRBJ1-5; D possibly corresponds to TRBD1 (6 bases). Germline CDR1 reads KGHDR; CDR2 reads SFDVKD. V was shortened by 5 bases and J by 4 bases, with 11 bases between the two germline ends. CDR3 size: 14 residues. The CDR3, as DNA: TGTGCCACCAGTGGGACAGATCTAAATCAGCCCCAGCATTTT. It specifies CATSGTDLNQPQHF.

The gene calls are TRBV29-1 and TRBJ1-1; D is unclear. The CDR3 is made up of 11 amino acids. Germline CDR1 SQVTM, CDR2 ANQGSEA. Trimming stripped 7 bases from V and 4 bases from J, with 10 bases between. CDR3 sequence reads: CSASGGTEAFF. CDR3 bases: TGCAGCGCATCGGGAGGCACTGAAGCTTTCTTT.

This clonotype was detected many times. The chain links TRBV7-8 to TRBJ1-5; D is ambiguous. Trimming shortened V by 5 bases and J by 4 bases, and 9 bases separated the two germline ends. From germline, CDR1 is SGHVS and CDR2 FQNEAQ. This CDR3 comprises 13 residues. The CDR3 reads CASSPDTNQPQHF. The CDR3, as DNA: TGTGCCAGCAGCCCCGACACGAATCAGCCCCAGCATTTT.

This clonotype was detected many times. The chain has TRBV19 and TRBJ1-1; no clear D. Germline V gene sequence: CDR1 LNHDA, CDR2 SQIVND (reference sequence). The CDR3 has 12 amino acids. The germline V and J ends were trimmed by 3 bases and 1 base, with 3 bases remaining between them. CDR3 DNA sequence: TGTGCCAGTAGTATTGGGAACACTGAAGCTTTCTTT. Protein: CASSIGNTEAFF. Supplemented by reference TRBV19 and TRBJ1-1, the full variable domain reads DGGITQSPKYLFRKEGQNVTLSCEQNLNHDAMYWYRQDPGQGLRLIYYSQIVNDFQKGDIAEGYSVSREKKESFPLTVTSAQKNPTAFYLCASSIGNTEAFFGQGTRLTVV.

This clonotype occurred many times. The V call is TRBV5-1, the J call TRBJ2-3, with 10 bases matching TRBD1. The V and J ends lost 4 bases and 6 bases, in that order; junction bases with no gene match: 11. The CDR3 runs to 16 residues. Germline CDR1 reads SGHRS; CDR2 reads YFSETQ. The CDR3 DNA sequence: TGCGCCAGCAGCCCCAGTCCCGGGACAGGGGACGATACGCAGTATTTT. Translated, it gives CASSPSPGTGDDTQYF.

Note on this clonotype: One end of the junction does not line up with germline, which may come from a read error. This rearrangement joins TRBV11-2 to TRBJ1-1; a weak D match, TRBD1 (6 bases). Germline lookup yields CDR1 SGHAT and CDR2 FQNNGV. CDR3 length: 16 residues. The CDR3 region has the DNA TGTACCAGCAGCGTTGACTGGGGGGCGCGGGATACTGAAGCTTTCTTT. Encoded protein: CTSSVDWGARDTEAFF.

This clonotype was counted at least ten times. The chain combines TRBV5-1 with TRBJ1-1; D is possibly TRBD1 (6 bases). This CDR3 is 15 amino acids long. The germline CDR1 and CDR2 sequences are SGHRS and YFSETQ. V lost 0 bases, J lost 1 base, and 10 bases lay in between. The CDR3 here is CASSLDGGPNTEAFF. The DNA of the CDR3 is TGCGCCAGCAGCTTGGATGGGGGGCCGAACACTGAAGCTTTCTTT.

In this sample, this clonotype turned up many times. The chain joins TRBV6-1 to TRBJ1-2; D is undetermined. Trimming stripped 5 bases from V and 7 bases from J, with 14 bases between. This CDR3 spans 13 amino acids. From germline, CDR1 is MNHNS and CDR2 SASEGT. CDR3 loop: CASSPDGVGGYTF. CDR3 in DNA: TGTGCCAGCAGTCCGGACGGCGTAGGTGGCTACACCTTC.

The chain employs TRBV19 and TRBJ2-1; TRBD1 aligns across 9 bases. CDR3 length equals 15 residues. Germline trimming cut 6 bases from V and 4 bases from J; bases unmatched to any gene: 7. Germline-derived CDR1 and CDR2 are LNHDA and SQIVND (reference sequence). Here the CDR3 DNA reads TGTGCCAGTAGGCTGGGACAGGGTTTATACAATGAGCAGTTCTTC. Translating it yields CASRLGQGLYNEQFF.

This clonotype was seen only a few times. The chain is built from TRBV5-1 and TRBJ2-7; 8 nucleotides agree with TRBD1. This CDR3 has 15 amino acids. Germline lookup yields CDR1 SGHRS and CDR2 YFSETQ. Trimming removed 0 bases from V and 2 bases from J; junction bases left unmatched: 4. This chain's CDR3 is CASSLDQGAAYEQYF. CDR3 DNA: TGCGCCAGCAGCTTGGATCAGGGGGCGGCCTACGAGCAGTACTTC.

This clonotype was recorded a few times. The chain joins TRBV13 to TRBJ2-5, with 9 bases that match TRBD1. CDR3 size: 15 residues. Germline CDR1 PRHDT, CDR2 FYEKMQ (reference sequence). V lost 1 base and J lost 5; bases outside the gene matches: 5. CDR3 nucleotides: TGTGCCAGCAGCTTAGAGCGGGACAGGGTTGAGACCCAGTACTTC. It codes for CASSLERDRVETQYF.

The chain couples TRBV7-6 to TRBJ1-6; weak D call: TRBD1 (6 bases). Germline CDR1 and CDR2: SGHVS and FNYEAQ. CDR3 size: 15 residues. V gave up 1 base and J gave up 8 bases, with 12 bases separating them. CDR3 DNA: TGTGCCAGCAGCTTAGATAGGGGGACGGATTCACCCCTCCACTTT. Protein sequence: CASSLDRGTDSPLHF.

This clonotype was recorded a few times. The chain joins TRBV7-2 to TRBJ2-5, with 10 bases identical to TRBD1. Trimming took 5 bases from V and 5 from J; bases not matched to a gene: 8. CDR1 is SGHTA and CDR2 is FQGNSA in the germline V gene. The CDR3 runs to 15 residues. CDR3 in amino acids: CASSKSRDRGETQYF. CDR3 DNA sequence: TGTGCCAGCAGCAAATCCCGGGACAGGGGTGAGACCCAGTACTTC.

A few counts support this clonotype. The J gene is TRBJ2-5, the V gene TRBV5-1; D is possibly TRBD2 (6 bases). Germline V lookup: CDR1 SGHRS, CDR2 YFSETQ. With 5 bases removed from V and 2 bases from J, the gap between germline ends came to 16 bases. The CDR3 has 15 amino acids. This CDR3 reads CASSRMTRDQETQYF. The CDR3 DNA is TGCGCCAGCAGTCGTATGACTAGGGATCAAGAGACCCAGTACTTC.